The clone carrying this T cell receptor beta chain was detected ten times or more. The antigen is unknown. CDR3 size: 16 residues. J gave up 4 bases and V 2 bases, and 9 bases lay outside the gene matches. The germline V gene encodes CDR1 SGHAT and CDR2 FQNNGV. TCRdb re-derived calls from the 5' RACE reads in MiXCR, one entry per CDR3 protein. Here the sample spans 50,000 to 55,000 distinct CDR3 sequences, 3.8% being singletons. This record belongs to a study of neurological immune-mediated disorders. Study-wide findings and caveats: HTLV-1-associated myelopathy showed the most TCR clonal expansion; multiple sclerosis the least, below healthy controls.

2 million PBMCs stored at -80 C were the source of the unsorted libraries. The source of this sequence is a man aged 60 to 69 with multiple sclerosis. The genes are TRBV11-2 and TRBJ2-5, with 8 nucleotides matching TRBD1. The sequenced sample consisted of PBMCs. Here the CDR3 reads CASSLQDNDRGETQYF. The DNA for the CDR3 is TGTGCCAGCAGCTTACAGGACAATGACAGGGGAGAGACCCAGTACTTC. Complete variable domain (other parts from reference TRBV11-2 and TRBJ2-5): EAGVAQSPRYKIIEKRQSVAFWCNPISGHATLYWYQQILGQGPKLLIQFQNNGVVDDSQLPKDRFSAERLKGVDSTLKIQPAKLEDSAVYLCASSLQDNDRGETQYFGPGTRLLVL.